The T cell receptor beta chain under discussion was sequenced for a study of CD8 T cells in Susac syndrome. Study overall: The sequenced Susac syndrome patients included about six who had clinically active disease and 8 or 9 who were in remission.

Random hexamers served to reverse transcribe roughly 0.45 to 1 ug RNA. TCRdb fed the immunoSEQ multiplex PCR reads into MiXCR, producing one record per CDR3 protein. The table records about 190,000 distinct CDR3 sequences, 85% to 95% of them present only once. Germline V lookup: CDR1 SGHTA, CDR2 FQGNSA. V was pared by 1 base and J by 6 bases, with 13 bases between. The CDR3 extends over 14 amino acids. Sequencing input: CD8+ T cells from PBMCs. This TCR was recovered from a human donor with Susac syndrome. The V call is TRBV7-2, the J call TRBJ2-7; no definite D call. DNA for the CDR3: TGTGCCAGCAGCTTAGTCGCGGCTAGTCCCGAGCAGTACTTC. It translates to CASSLVAASPEQYF.